The next 8 T cell receptor beta chains were all read from a single sample in a study of T cell changes during pregnancy in multiple sclerosis. Data came from immunoSEQ multiplex PCR; TCRdb stores just in-frame clones and leaves some out. Among approximately 63,000 clones listed, roughly 89% were seen once. Sequencing was performed on peripheral blood, taken after pregnancy. All receptors come from a female donor in good health, enrolled as a control in a pregnancy study.

The rearrangement links TRBV4-3 to TRBJ1-3; 7 bases map to TRBD1. The CDR3 has 15 amino acids. V shed 4 bases and J 4 bases; nucleotides not matched to a gene: 7. Per the germline V gene, CDR1 is LGHNA and CDR2 is YSLEER. The CDR3 protein is CASSLDRVKGNTIYF. The DNA for the CDR3 is TGCGCCAGCAGCCTAGACAGGGTAAAAGGAAACACCATATATTTT.

The chain employs TRBV9 and TRBJ2-7; 12 bases are a match to TRBD1. Germline loops: CDR1 SGDLS, CDR2 YYNGEE. Trimming took 4 bases from V and 2 from J; bases not matched to a gene: 7. The CDR3 has 16 residues. The CDR3 nucleotides are TGTGCCAGCAGCTCTCTGGGGGACAGGGGGCCCTACGAGCAGTACTTC. Its translation: CASSSLGDRGPYEQYF.

This clone appeared a single time. The chain's CDR3 is CASSQGTGAYEQYF. The CDR3 DNA is TGTGCCAGCAGCCAGGGGACAGGGGCCTACGAGCAGTACTTC. The chain employs TRBV5-6 and TRBJ2-7; 10 bases are shared with TRBD1. The CDR3 contains 14 residues. Germline lookup yields CDR1 SGHDT and CDR2 YYEEEE. The V and J ends lost 4 bases and 2 bases, in that order; junction bases with no gene match: 3. Full variable domain (missing parts from reference TRBV5-6 and TRBJ2-7): DAGVTQSPTHLIKTRGQQVTLRCSPKSGHDTVSWYQQALGQGPQFIFQYYEEEERQRGNFPDRFSGHQFPNYSSELNVNALLLGDSALYLCASSQGTGAYEQYFGPGTRLTVT.

The gene calls are TRBV7-2 and TRBJ2-5; D is ambiguous. Trimming stripped 5 bases from V and 2 bases from J, with 9 bases between. CDR3 length: 13 amino acids. CDR1 SGHTA and CDR2 FQGNSA come from the germline V gene. The chain's CDR3 is CASSPTPQETQYF. The CDR3, as DNA: TGTGCCAGCAGCCCGACACCTCAAGAGACCCAGTACTTC.

In this sample, this clone turned up once. V and J are TRBV5-5 and TRBJ1-1; 9 bases line up with TRBD1. The CDR3 length is 14 residues. Per germline, CDR1 SGHKS and CDR2 YYEKEE (reference sequence). Trimming at V came to 1 base and at J to 10 bases, leaving 8 bases not matched to a gene. The CDR3 sequence is CASSLWTGDEVAFF. The CDR3 DNA follows: TGTGCCAGCAGCTTGTGGACAGGGGATGAGGTAGCTTTCTTT. The full variable domain, completed using reference TRBV5-5 and TRBJ1-1, is DAGVTQSPTHLIKTRGQQVTLRCSPISGHKSVSWYQQVLGQGPQFIFQYYEKEERGRGNFPDRFSARQFPNYSSELNVNALLLGDSALYLCASSLWTGDEVAFFGQGTRLTVV.

The table lists this clone with a count of one. This chain connects TRBV4-3 to TRBJ2-2, with a weak D call TRBD1 (6 bases). This CDR3 is 16 amino acids long. CDR1 is LGHNA and CDR2 is YSLEER in the germline V gene. V was pared by 2 bases and J by 4 bases, with 14 bases between. CDR3 loop: CASSQNAGAGTGELFF. The CDR3 DNA sequence: TGCGCCAGCAGCCAAAACGCAGGGGCCGGCACCGGGGAGCTGTTTTTT.

V gene TRBV10-3 combines with J gene TRBJ2-2; perhaps TRBD1 as D (6 bases). Germline V gene lookup returns CDR1 ENHRY and CDR2 SYGVKD. This CDR3 comprises 15 residues. Trimming removed 6 bases from V and 3 bases from J, with 14 bases in between. CDR3 bases: TGTGCCATCAGGCGGTTGGGGGCCGACACCGGGGAGCTGTTTTTT. This gives the protein CAIRRLGADTGELFF.

The chain links TRBV7-3 to TRBJ1-4, with 7 bases aligning to TRBD1. CDR3 size: 15 residues. Trimming removed 5 bases from V and 3 bases from J; junction bases left unmatched: 6. The germline gives CDR1 SGHTA, CDR2 FQGTGA. CDR3 DNA sequence: TGTGCCAGCAGCGCTTCGGGGACAGCTAATGAAAAACTGTTTTTT. Translation gives CASSASGTANEKLFF.